This T cell receptor (beta chain) was sequenced during a study of resident and recirculating memory T cells in vitiligo. Study in general: Each patient gave two lesional and two nonlesional epidermal shave biopsies, plus PBMCs. Genomic DNA was extracted from whole homogenized samples, with no cell sorting.

Patients had received no treatment within the previous three months. Using immunoSEQ multiplex PCR, the repertoire was profiled, and TCRdb retains in-frame clones only, with some absent. Of around 70,000 clones listed, approximately 91% are singletons. J lost 3 bases, V lost 5 bases, and 5 bases had no gene match. This CDR3 is 14 amino acids long. The germline V gene encodes CDR1 ENHRY and CDR2 SYGVKD. Sequenced input: blood. This TCR came from a male donor with vitiligo. The chain carries TRBV10-3 and TRBJ1-2, with 8 bases identical to TRBD1. Written as DNA, the CDR3 is TGTGCCATCAGTCCGGGACAGGAGTACTATGGCTACACCTTC. Protein sequence: CAISPGQEYYGYTF.